Sequencing of this T cell receptor (beta chain) was carried out in a study of OX40 agonist ivuxolimab in advanced cancers. Study-wide background: Patients received ivuxolimab, an agonistic anti-OX40 (CD134) antibody.

CDR1 is SGHTA, CDR2 FQGNSA, per germline. The CDR3 extends over 15 amino acids. V was shortened by 5 bases and J by 9 bases, with 23 bases between the two germline ends. The method was immunoSEQ multiplex PCR; TCRdb's version includes in-frame clones alone and lacks a portion of them. The data hold roughly 23,000 clones, with around 80% observed a single time. Sequences were derived from CD4+ or CD8+ T cells sorted from blood, sampled in a trial of the OX40 agonist ivuxolimab. The chain combines TRBV7-2 with TRBJ2-7; D is possibly TRBD2 (5 bases). This receptor was identified in an adult with an advanced solid tumor such as melanoma, head and neck, liver or kidney cancer. The CDR3 region is CASSPGELGAPGQYF. In DNA form, the CDR3 reads TGTGCCAGCAGCCCCGGGGAGCTGGGAGCCCCAGGGCAGTACTTC.